This record looks at one T cell receptor beta chain sequence and its context. The antigen this receptor binds is unknown. Per-base quality was not reported, and no clone a single base away is much larger than it. The immunoSEQ hsTCRB v3.0 assay was used at survey level resolution to sequence the TRB variable region. The target sequencing depth for TRB was roughly 40,000-55,000 T-cell genomes per sample. An Illumina MiSeq with a v3 150-cycle kit was used to sequence the pooled TRB libraries. Per the authors' processing: Repertoire analysis ran in R within a reproducible Nextflow workflow covering QC, data transformation and analysis. LymphoSeq2, an R package for exploring AIRR-Seq data, was used to implement custom analyses. After excluding a few samples that yielded fewer than 5000 total TRB sequences, approximately 180 HIV repertoires remained for analysis. Among the roughly 200 retained HIV repertoires, 59 were collected before ART initiation and roughly 130 after ART initiation. Repertoires were downsampled to 5000 TRB nucleotide sequences, with summary statistics averaged over 100 downsampling iterations. TRB sequences were retained for analysis only if CDR3 regions of at least seven amino acids were present. A Shannon entropy-derived clonality score and the Gini coefficient were used to measure diversity. In the repertoire networks, any two of the top 5000 CDR3 amino acid sequences were connected whenever the two sequences differed by an edit distance of one. For TRB CDR3 amino acid sequences, GLIPH2 was used to predict antigen specificity groups and MHC restriction. Known CMV, EBV, HIV or tissue antigen associations were flagged by matching CDR3 amino acid sequences against VDJdb and McPAS-TCR. Pre-ART, post-ART and control groups were compared with Wilcoxon signed-rank tests and Holm-Bonferroni correction. The table was pulled from immuneACCESS by TCRdb, which kept in-frame rearrangements only. Such tables lose some clones; where checked, under half of the loss comes from unresolved V genes, and the rest has no known cause. The DNA gave D and trimming, while V, J and clone size come from that table. The sample table holds 25,000 to 35,000 clones, of which about 83% were seen once. Of the sample, around 6% is held by the ten largest clones.

The sample comes from a study of long-term antiretroviral therapy in people with HIV (dated by TCRdb to 2022 to 2024). As for the study more broadly: Collection of the earliest samples took place about a decade ahead of the 2015 WHO recommendation for immediate ART, at a time when ART was typically delayed until CD4 counts fell. The cohort contributed about 190 cryopreserved PBMC samples from under 35 adults with confirmed HIV infection, collected serially over a mean of approximately six years (range 1-12). This retrospective serial study examined whether starting ART and sustained HIV suppression were associated with changes in the composition and diversity of the TRB repertoire in peripheral blood. Among the 25 to 30 participants with HIV, eleven were female. No cross-contamination during QIAcube processing was shown when test extractions of a monoclonal T-cell line were performed alongside 25 to 35 polyclonal samples.

Trimming at the junction amounts to 3 bases on V and 7 bases on J, and the germline ends lie 6 bases apart. CDR1 and CDR2 are drawn from the germline V gene: SGHVS, FQNEAQ. From cysteine to phenylalanine, the CDR3 is 11 amino acids long. The only DNA kept is the CDR3, 33 bases in frame from the first base. To be included, a participant needed at least one PBMC sample from before ART initiation plus at least two post-ART samples. Treatment was received in the United States of America by all participants with HIV. Before DNA extraction, cryopreserved samples containing roughly 0.9-10 million PBMC were thawed and washed. At the time of the earliest PBMC sample, participants with HIV were aged between roughly 20 and 60 years. Each participant contributed PBMC samples from 1-4 timepoints before ART initiation and 2-8 timepoints after ART initiation, with a median of 7 samples. Serial HIV viral load, CD4+ T-cell count, ART history and demographic data were obtained for every participant. Using a Qiagen kit on a QIAcube, genomic DNA was extracted from unsorted PBMC, with samples processed in batches of 12.

Findings and caveats that apply to the study as a whole: Samples dated from 2004 to 2017, and the ART regimens used may be less effective than current ones. At every time point, the repertoire was dominated by expanded TRB clones first identified before ART initiation, although this dominance fluctuated and, in many PLHIV, declined after ART. Because PBMC availability was limited, only the TCR beta chain was sequenced, with no alpha chain pairing. Starting ART was linked to a significant rise in TRB diversity, yet even with long-term ART the diversity remained significantly lower than in transplant donor controls. Narrower CDR3 length ranges were observed in HIV repertoires than in controls, and an antigen-experienced repertoire with only a slight naive shift after ART was suggested by the network structure. Inferences about post-ART repertoire changes are limited because no data were available on ART adherence, viral resistance or therapy changes. Unsorted PBMC were profiled instead of sorted CD4+ and CD8+ T cells because pre-ART samples had limited cell numbers.

The sample was unsorted PBMCs, taken 0.4 years after starting antiretroviral therapy. The rearranged chain carries TRBV7-8 and TRBJ2-5; the D element could tentatively be TRBD1 or TRBD2, as 5 bases agree for each. This TCR came from a man aged 18 to 29 with HIV. CDR3 protein: CASSFGGTQYF. The DNA reads as follows: TGTGCCAGCAGCTTTGGGGGGACCCAGTACTTC.